This entry lists 7 T cell receptor beta chains sequenced from one sample in a study of T cells expressing NK-cell markers. TCRdb re-analyzed the 5' RACE reads; it lists each CDR3 protein once, without DNA. This table holds roughly 300,000 distinct CDR3 sequences. Source material: blood T cells: a sorted CD56 or NKG2C T cell subset, CD4+ or CD8+ T cells, or bulk PBMC T cells (not recorded which). All receptors come from a woman aged 18-69 years in good health.

The rearrangement links TRBV12-3 or TRBV12-4 to TRBJ2-7; TCRdb gives TRBD1 as the D gene, but with no DNA this cannot be confirmed. The CDR3 contains 15 residues. The CDR3 protein is CASSLWGQEDYEQYF.

V gene TRBV4-2 combines with J gene TRBJ2-3. There are 15 residues in the CDR3. Per germline, CDR1 LGHNA and CDR2 YNFKEQ. The CDR3 is CASSQDFGSPGTQYF.

The CDR3 sequence: CASTINFLGQGGYTF. The rearrangement uses TRBV6-1 and TRBJ1-2; TCRdb's assignment of TRBD1 cannot be checked, as there is no DNA. Germline assignment: CDR1 MNHNS and CDR2 SASEGT. The CDR3 consists of 15 residues.

V gene TRBV21-1 combines with J gene TRBJ2-3; TCRdb selects TRBD2, and the lack of DNA leaves this call unchecked. TRBV21-1 is tagged as a pseudogene. The CDR3 runs 18 residues. The CDR3 region is CASSKESGATKETDTQYF.

This chain links TRBV6-1 with TRBJ2-1; TCRdb's D call of TRBD1 is untestable without DNA. Germline-derived CDR1 and CDR2 are MNHNS and SASEGT. CDR3 size: 16 residues. The CDR3 is CASTTPNRDAYNEQFF.

The V gene is TRBV5-4, the J gene TRBJ2-2; the D call of TRBD2 rests on TCRdb alone, since no DNA is present to check it. The germline gives CDR1 SGHNT, CDR2 YYREEE (reference sequence). The CDR3 has 15 residues. CDR3 amino acids: CASSLQHLASGELFF.

This sequence joins TRBV27 and TRBJ1-1; TCRdb reports TRBD1, a call that lacks DNA to check it against. CDR3 length: 13 residues. Germline CDR1 MNHEY, CDR2 SMNVEV (reference sequence). The CDR3 here is CASSFRENTEAFF.